The rows below give T cell receptor beta chains drawn from one sample of a study of blood T cell repertoires in COVID-19. This table comes from immunoSEQ multiplex PCR, and its TCRdb copy is limited to in-frame clones, with some not included. The table includes 39,000 or so clones, 80% to 90% detected once. The sequencing sample was made of peripheral blood. Receptor source: a woman of 80 years or more with active or convalescent COVID-19. CDR3s include the opening cysteine and the closing phenylalanine or tryptophan. A D gene is named only where the DNA matches it firmly. Clone size appears in some rows only: once, few, many, or a class for an expanded clone.

14 TRBJ1-6 NA TRBD1 TRBV3-1/TRBV3-2 TGTGCCAGCAGACCGACAGGGTTGAATTCACCCCTCCACTTT CASRPTGLNSPLHF
19 TRBJ1-2 NA NA TRBV19 TGTGCCAGTAATTCTCGAATGGGGCTGGACAGCAAAAAATACTATGGCTACACCTTC CASNSRMGLDSKKYYGYTF
16 TRBJ1-5 NA NA TRBV14 TGTGCCAGCAGCCAGATTGAGCAGCCCGAGGATCAGCCCCAGCATTTT CASSQIEQPEDQPQHF
13 TRBJ1-1 NA NA TRBV6-5 TGTGCCAGCAGGGGGCTTGGTGTTGGGGAAGCTTTCTTT CASRGLGVGEAFF
14 TRBJ1-3 NA TRBD1 TRBV6-5 TGTGCCAGCAGTCGACAGGGTGTTGGAAACACCATATATTTT CASSRQGVGNTIYF
15 TRBJ1-2 NA TRBD1 TRBV28 TGTGCCAGCAGTTTATGGATGGACAGGGTGCGGGGCTACACCTTC CASSLWMDRVRGYTF
12 TRBJ1-2 NA NA TRBV30 TGTGCCTGGAGTGTAGGCGGAGGGGGCTACACCTTC CAWSVGGGGYTF
17 TRBJ2-1 NA TRBD2 TRBV28 TGTGCCAGCGGTGGCGGGGGGACTAGCGGGGCCTACAATGAGCAGTTCTTC CASGGGGTSGAYNEQFF
16 TRBJ1-5 NA TRBD1 TRBV28 TGTGCCAGCAGTTCTGCCGGGACAGGAAAAAATCAGCCCCAGCATTTT CASSSAGTGKNQPQHF
13 TRBJ2-7 NA NA TRBV29-1 TGCAGCGTTTTGAGTAGGGGGACGGAGGAGCAGTACTTC CSVLSRGTEEQYF
13 TRBJ1-1 NA NA TRBV3-1/TRBV3-2 TGTGCCAGCAGCCCAAATAGGAACACTGAAGCTTTCTTT CASSPNRNTEAFF
19 TRBJ2-3 NA TRBD2 TRBV3-1/TRBV3-2 TGTGCCAGCAGCCAAAAAGGGACTAGCGGGAGCACCGGCACAGATACGCAGTATTTT CASSQKGTSGSTGTDTQYF
14 TRBJ1-1 few NA TRBV6-2/TRBV6-3 TGTGCCAGCAGCCCTACAATTCGGAACACTGAAGCTTTCTTT CASSPTIRNTEAFF
17 TRBJ2-3 NA TRBD1 TRBV18 TGTGCCAGCTCACCACCGAGCCAGGGGGCTTTTCCAGATACGCAGTATTTT CASSPPSQGAFPDTQYF
16 TRBJ2-1 NA TRBD2 TRBV5-6 TGTGCCAGCAGCTCCCTAGCGGAGGGGCCCTACAATGAGCAGTTCTTC CASSSLAEGPYNEQFF
13 TRBJ1-5 NA NA TRBV5-5 TGTGCCAGCAGCTTTGGTGGGGCGGGGACCCAGCATTTT CASSFGGAGTQHF
16 TRBJ2-7 once NA TRBV3-1/TRBV3-2 TGTGCCAGCAGCCAAGTAGGCCTACGACAGGAATACGAGCAGTACTTC CASSQVGLRQEYEQYF
19 TRBJ2-3 NA NA TRBV12-1 TGTGCCAGCAGCAAAACAGGGGTTTTAGATAAGATGTTCACAGATACGCAGTATTTT CASSKTGVLDKMFTDTQYF
14 TRBJ2-7 NA NA TRBV18 TGTGCCAGCTCAGGGGAGGAAAGCTCCTACGAGCAGTACTTC CASSGEESSYEQYF
13 TRBJ1-5 NA NA TRBV9 TGTGCCAGCAGCCCGGGGGGGGGTCAGCCCCAGCATTTT CASSPGGGQPQHF
16 TRBJ2-1 NA TRBD2 TRBV10-3 TGTGCCATCACTAAGACTAGCGGGGCCGTGGGGAATGAGCAGTTCTTC CAITKTSGAVGNEQFF
16 TRBJ2-3 NA TRBD2 TRBV5-4 TGTGCCAGCAGCTTGAAACTAGCGGGAGAAGGAGATACGCAGTATTTT CASSLKLAGEGDTQYF
15 TRBJ1-2 NA NA TRBV27 TGTGCCAGCAGTTTAAGGGTGGAGGGAACGTATGGCTACACCTTC CASSLRVEGTYGYTF
14 TRBJ2-7 NA TRBD1 TRBV29-1 TGCAGCGTAGTAGGGACAGGGAACTCCTACGAGCAGTACTTC CSVVGTGNSYEQYF
13 TRBJ2-7 NA TRBD2 TRBV6-5 TGTGCCAGCTATGCGGGAGAGGTTAACGAGCAGTACTTC CASYAGEVNEQYF
15 TRBJ2-1 NA TRBD2 TRBV10-3 TGTGCCATCAGTGAGTCGGCGGGAGCCTACAATGAGCAGTTCTTC CAISESAGAYNEQFF
17 TRBJ2-6 NA NA TRBV5-1 TGCGCCAGCAGCTTGTTTCGGTCTGTTGGTGGGGCCAACGTCCTGACTTTC CASSLFRSVGGANVLTF
12 TRBJ2-3 once NA TRBV29-1 TGCAGCGTTATGGCAACCGGGAATACGCAGTATTTT CSVMATGNTQYF
15 TRBJ2-3 NA NA TRBV5-4 TGTGCCAGCAGCAGGACTCCGACTGGCACAGATACGCAGTATTTT CASSRTPTGTDTQYF
16 TRBJ2-2 NA NA TRBV5-8 TGTGCCAGCAGCTTGGGGCTAGCCCGTTCCACCGGGGAGCTGTTTTTT CASSLGLARSTGELFF
15 TRBJ2-7 NA NA TRBV3-1/TRBV3-2 TGTGCCAGCAGAAAAGCCCCGGGACAAGACTACGAGCAGTACTTC CASRKAPGQDYEQYF
14 TRBJ2-7 NA NA TRBV18 TGTGCCAGCTCGAGGGACACACGGAGTAACGAGCAGTACTTC CASSRDTRSNEQYF
15 TRBJ2-3 NA TRBD1 TRBV7-9 TGTGCCAGCAGCTTCTCAGGGGGCGCAGCAGATACGCAGTATTTT CASSFSGGAADTQYF
16 TRBJ2-6 NA NA TRBV9 TGTGCCAGCAGCGCTACCCCGCACTCTGGGGCCAACGTCCTGACTTTC CASSATPHSGANVLTF
14 TRBJ1-1 NA NA TRBV5-1 TGCGCCAGCAGCCCGGGGGGCGCAGGGGAGAAAGCTTTCTTT CASSPGGAGEKAFF
16 TRBJ2-1 NA TRBD2 TRBV3-1/TRBV3-2 TGTGCCAGCAGCCAAGATCGGGCTAGCGGGGGGAATGAGCAGTTCTTC CASSQDRASGGNEQFF
14 TRBJ1-2 NA NA TRBV10-3 TGTGCCATCAGTGTAAGCGGGGTGGACTATGGCTACACCTTC CAISVSGVDYGYTF
15 TRBJ2-2 NA NA TRBV10-2 TGCGCCAGCAGATGGGGGGGCGAGAACACCGGGGAGCTGTTTTTT CASRWGGENTGELFF
10 TRBJ2-1 NA NA TRBV29-1 TGCAGCGGGGGGACTTCGCAGCAGTTCTTC CSGGTSQQFF
18 TRBJ2-2 NA NA TRBV24-1 TGTGCCACCAGTGATTTGAAAGGTTTGGGTAGGACGACCGGGGGGCTGTTTTTT CATSDLKGLGRTTGGLFF
15 TRBJ2-2 NA TRBD2 TRBV6-1 TGTGCCAGCAGTGATTTGGCGGGAGGGAACCGGGAGCTGTTTTTT CASSDLAGGNRELFF
13 TRBJ1-1 NA NA TRBV28 TGTGCCAGCAGTCCGGGGGGGGCCACTGAAGCTTTCTTT CASSPGGATEAFF
14 TRBJ2-7 NA NA TRBV5-4 TGTGCCAGCAGCTCAGTGGACAGCCCCTACGAGCAGTACTTC CASSSVDSPYEQYF
15 TRBJ2-7 NA TRBD2 TRBV20-1 TGCAGTGCTAGTGCACTAGCGGGAGTGTCCCACGAGCAGTACTTC CSASALAGVSHEQYF
14 TRBJ2-1 NA NA TRBV7-2 TGTGCCAGCAGCTTAGCGCGGATCGGGGGTGAGCAGTTCTTC CASSLARIGGEQFF
14 TRBJ1-2 NA TRBD1 TRBV27 TGTGCCAGCAGTTTACAGGGGGCGAACTATGGCTACACCTTC CASSLQGANYGYTF
11 TRBJ1-1 NA NA TRBV20-1 TGCAAGGGGTCCCAGAACACTGAAGCTTTCTTT CKGSQNTEAFF
14 TRBJ1-2 NA TRBD1 TRBV5-1 TGCGCCAGCAGCCACGGACAGGGGGCTATTTTCTACACCTTC CASSHGQGAIFYTF
15 TRBJ1-1 NA TRBD1 TRBV10-3 TGTGCCATCAGTCCCCGGGACAGGGGACCCACTGAAGCTTTCTTT CAISPRDRGPTEAFF
15 TRBJ2-1 NA TRBD1 TRBV4-3 TGCGCCAGCAGCCAACGGACAGGGGTCTACAATGAGCAGTTCTTC CASSQRTGVYNEQFF
13 TRBJ1-1 NA NA TRBV18 TGTGCCAGCTCCACAGACCAGAACACTGAAGCTTTCTTT CASSTDQNTEAFF
16 TRBJ1-2 NA TRBD1 TRBV3-1/TRBV3-2 TGTGCCAGCAGCCAAACTACCGACAGGGGCAACTATGGCTACACCTTC CASSQTTDRGNYGYTF
16 TRBJ1-5 NA TRBD1 TRBV19 TGTGCCAGTAGCCAACAGGGGACTTATAGCAATCAGCCCCAGCATTTT CASSQQGTYSNQPQHF